Below, 7 T cell receptor beta chains from the same sample are listed, as sequenced in a study of identical twins. In TCRdb, the 5' RACE reads were re-called with MiXCR into one record per CDR3 protein. The sample holds some 590,000 distinct CDR3 sequences, over 8.5% seen once. In addition, the sample was reused for a study of yellow fever vaccine responses in identical twins.

Sample: PBMCs. The receptors were gathered from a woman under 30 in good health.

This clonotype was counted many times. This rearrangement joins TRBV5-1 to TRBJ2-1; D is unresolved. There are 14 residues in the CDR3. Germline CDR1 is SGHRS and CDR2 is YFSETQ. V shed 4 bases and J shed 7 bases, with 15 bases lying between them. CDR3 sequence: CASSPEPRRNEQFF. The CDR3, as DNA: TGCGCCAGCAGCCCGGAGCCCCGCAGAAATGAGCAGTTCTTC. The full variable domain, with the rest looked up from reference TRBV5-1 and TRBJ2-1, is KAGVTQTPRYLIKTRGQQVTLSCSPISGHRSVSWYQQTPGQGLQFLFEYFSETQRNKGNFPGRFSGRQFSNSRSEMNVSTLELGDSALYLCASSPEPRRNEQFFGPGTRLTVL.

This clonotype was seen at least ten times. The chain carries TRBV19 and TRBJ2-1; 7 positions agree with TRBD2. Per germline, CDR1 LNHDA and CDR2 SQIVND (reference sequence). The CDR3 totals 14 residues. J was trimmed by 4 bases and V by 5 bases; bases with no gene match: 5. The CDR3 is CASSSRAGYNEQFF. CDR3 in DNA: TGTGCCAGTAGTTCGAGAGCGGGGTACAATGAGCAGTTCTTC. The full variable domain, its missing parts supplied by reference TRBV19 and TRBJ2-1, is DGGITQSPKYLFRKEGQNVTLSCEQNLNHDAMYWYRQDPGQGLRLIYYSQIVNDFQKGDIAEGYSVSREKKESFPLTVTSAQKNPTAFYLCASSSRAGYNEQFFGPGTRLTVL.

This clonotype appeared many times. The chain is built from TRBV20-1 and TRBJ2-1; TRBD2 agrees at 10 bases. V was pared by 2 bases and J by 2 bases, with 6 bases of the junction left unmatched. CDR3 length equals 16 residues. The V gene's germline CDR1 is DFQATT and CDR2 SNEGSKA (reference sequence). The chain's CDR3 is CSARKPSGGTYNEQFF. Written as DNA, the CDR3 is TGCAGTGCTAGAAAGCCTAGCGGGGGCACCTACAATGAGCAGTTCTTC.

This clonotype was counted between two and nine times. The rearrangement links TRBV12-3 or TRBV12-4 to TRBJ1-1; TRBD1 might be the D (6 bases). Deletions cut 5 bases from V and 9 bases from J, with 16 bases between. The CDR3 contains 13 residues. CDR3 loop: CASSLGGPTKAFF. CDR3 DNA sequence: TGTGCCAGCAGTCTAGGGGGTCCGACCAAAGCTTTCTTT.

This clonotype was detected many times. The gene calls are TRBV5-1 and TRBJ2-1; 7 bases match TRBD2. The trim removed 1 base at V and 6 bases at J, leaving 7 bases unmatched. Germline values: CDR1 SGHRS, CDR2 YFSETQ. CDR3 length: 15 residues. The CDR3 loop is CASSLQAGTPNEQFF. In nucleotides, the CDR3 is TGCGCCAGCAGCTTGCAAGCGGGGACCCCCAATGAGCAGTTCTTC.

This clonotype has a count of ten or more. V usage is TRBV6-5 and J usage is TRBJ2-3; D unclear. This CDR3 is built from 13 residues. Germline values: CDR1 MNHEY, CDR2 SVGAGI. V was clipped by 0 bases and J by 2 bases, with 3 bases between them. CDR3 DNA: TGTGCCAGCAGTTACTCTCCCACAGATACGCAGTATTTT. Translating gives CASSYSPTDTQYF.

The chain is built from TRBV11-2 and TRBJ2-7, with D possibly called TRBD1 or TRBD2 (5 bases each). V was trimmed by 4 bases and J by 2 bases, leaving 15 bases between them. CDR1 and CDR2 from the germline V gene are SGHAT and FQNNGV. The CDR3 is 15 amino acids. CDR3 in DNA: TGTGCCAGCAGCTCGAGACCGGGACGGGCCTACGAGCAGTACTTC. Encoded protein: CASSSRPGRAYEQYF. Filled out from reference TRBV11-2 and TRBJ2-7, the complete variable domain reads EAGVAQSPRYKIIEKRQSVAFWCNPISGHATLYWYQQILGQGPKLLIQFQNNGVVDDSQLPKDRFSAERLKGVDSTLKIQPAKLEDSAVYLCASSSRPGRAYEQYFGPGTRLTVT.